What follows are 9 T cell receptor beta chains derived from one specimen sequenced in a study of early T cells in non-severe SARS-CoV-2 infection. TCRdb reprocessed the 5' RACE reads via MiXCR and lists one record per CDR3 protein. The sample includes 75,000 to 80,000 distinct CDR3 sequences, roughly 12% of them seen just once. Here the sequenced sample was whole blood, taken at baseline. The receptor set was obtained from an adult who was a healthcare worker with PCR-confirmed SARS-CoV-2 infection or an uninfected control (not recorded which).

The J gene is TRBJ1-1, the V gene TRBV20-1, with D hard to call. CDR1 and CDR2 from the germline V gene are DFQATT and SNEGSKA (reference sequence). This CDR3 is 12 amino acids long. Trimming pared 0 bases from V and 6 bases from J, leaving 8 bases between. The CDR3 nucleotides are TGCAGTGCTAGAGATTGGCAGCCTGAAGCTTTCTTT. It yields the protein CSARDWQPEAFF.

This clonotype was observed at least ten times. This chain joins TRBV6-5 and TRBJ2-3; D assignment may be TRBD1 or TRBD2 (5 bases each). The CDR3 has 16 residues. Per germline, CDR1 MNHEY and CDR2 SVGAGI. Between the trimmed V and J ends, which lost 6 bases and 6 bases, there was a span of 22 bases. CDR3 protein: CASSRAPGTVRDTQYF. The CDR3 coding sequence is TGTGCCAGCAGCCGCGCCCCAGGGACGGTACGGGATACGCAGTATTTT.

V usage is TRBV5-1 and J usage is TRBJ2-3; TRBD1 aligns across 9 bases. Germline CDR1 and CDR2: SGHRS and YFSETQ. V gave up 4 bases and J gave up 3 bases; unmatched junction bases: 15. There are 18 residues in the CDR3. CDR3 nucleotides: TGCGCCAGCAGCACAAAGCCTGCGGACAGGGGACGGACAGATACGCAGTATTTT. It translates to CASSTKPADRGRTDTQYF.

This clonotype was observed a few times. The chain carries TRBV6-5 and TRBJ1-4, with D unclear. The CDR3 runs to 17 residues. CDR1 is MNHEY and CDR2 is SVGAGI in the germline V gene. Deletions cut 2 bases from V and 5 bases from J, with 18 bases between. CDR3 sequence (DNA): TGTGCCAGCAGTTACGCCGTCGATATAGGAGGAAATGAAAAACTGTTTTTT. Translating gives CASSYAVDIGGNEKLFF.

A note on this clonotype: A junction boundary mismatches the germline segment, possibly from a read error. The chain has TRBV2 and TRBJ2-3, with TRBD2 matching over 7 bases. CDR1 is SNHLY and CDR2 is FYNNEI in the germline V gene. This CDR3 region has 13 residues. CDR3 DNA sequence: TGTGCCAGCAGTGATTTGGCTAGCGGATCGAAACCTTTT. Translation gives CASSDLASGSKPF.

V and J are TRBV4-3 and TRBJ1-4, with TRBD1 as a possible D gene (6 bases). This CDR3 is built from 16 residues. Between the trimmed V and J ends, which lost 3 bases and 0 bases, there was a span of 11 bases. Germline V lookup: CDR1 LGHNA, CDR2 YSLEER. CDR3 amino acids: CASSHQTGATNEKLFF. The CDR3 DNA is TGCGCCAGCAGCCACCAGACAGGTGCAACTAATGAAAAACTGTTTTTT.

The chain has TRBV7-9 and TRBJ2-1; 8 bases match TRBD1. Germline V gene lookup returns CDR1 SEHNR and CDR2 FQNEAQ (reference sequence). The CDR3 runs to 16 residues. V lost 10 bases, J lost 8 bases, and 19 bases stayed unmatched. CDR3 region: CATLRFRDRGYHEQFF. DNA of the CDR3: TGTGCCACCCTTAGGTTCAGAGACAGGGGATATCATGAGCAGTTCTTC.

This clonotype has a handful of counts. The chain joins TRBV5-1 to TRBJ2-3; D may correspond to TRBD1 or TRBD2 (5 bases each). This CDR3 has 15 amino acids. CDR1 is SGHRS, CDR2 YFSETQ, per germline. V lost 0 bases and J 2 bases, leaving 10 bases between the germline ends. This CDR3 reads CASSLAGTLTDTQYF. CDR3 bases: TGCGCCAGCAGCTTGGCCGGGACGCTCACAGATACGCAGTATTTT.

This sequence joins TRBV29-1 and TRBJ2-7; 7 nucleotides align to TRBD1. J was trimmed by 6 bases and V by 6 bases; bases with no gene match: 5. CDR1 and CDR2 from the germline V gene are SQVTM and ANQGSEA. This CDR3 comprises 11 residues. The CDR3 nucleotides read TGCAGCGTCTCAAACAGGGGCGAGCAGTACTTC. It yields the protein CSVSNRGEQYF.